One sample yielded the 7 T cell receptor beta chains listed below, sequenced in a study of regulatory T cells in long-lasting Graves disease. The time point denotes: persistent/refractory GD, antithyroid drugs over 5 years with positive TRAb. RNA extracted from PBMCs served as the sequencing template. Construction of TCR beta libraries relied on iRepertoire HTBI primers and on Arm-PCR targeting CDR3 regions. TCRdb passed the multiplex PCR reads through MiXCR, listing each CDR3 protein once. Of roughly 450,000 distinct CDR3 sequences in the sample, 22% are singletons; the top ten hold around 13%. The input for sequencing was peripheral blood mononuclear cells (PBMCs), taken when the disease was refractory, from a patient treated with antithyroid drugs. The receptors come from a female donor with Graves disease.

This rearrangement joins TRBV2 to TRBJ2-3; 12 positions agree with TRBD2. Germline lookup yields CDR1 SNHLY and CDR2 FYNNEI. CDR3 length equals 15 residues. With V trimmed by 5 bases and J by 6 bases, 6 bases remained unmatched. The CDR3 loop is CASSRLAGDMDTQYF. In DNA, the CDR3 is TGTGCCAGCAGTAGACTAGCGGGGGACATGGATACGCAGTATTTT.

This clonotype showed up just a few times. The chain is built from TRBV15 and TRBJ2-5; 9 nucleotides line up with TRBD1. The CDR3 spans 15 residues. V shed 5 bases, J shed 5 bases, and the junction held 9 bases outside the gene matches. Germline lookup yields CDR1 LNHNV and CDR2 YYDKDF (reference sequence). The CDR3 sequence is CATSGQGSLAETQYF. CDR3 coding DNA: TGTGCCACCAGCGGACAGGGGAGTTTAGCGGAGACCCAGTACTTC.

This clonotype was recorded a few times. The gene calls are TRBV9 and TRBJ2-2; D not resolved. CDR1 and CDR2 from the germline V gene are SGDLS and YYNGEE. Trimming left V 1 base short and J 10 bases short, with 8 bases between. This CDR3 contains 12 residues. The chain's CDR3 is CASSVPKSELFF. The CDR3 DNA sequence: TGTGCCAGCAGCGTACCTAAGTCGGAGCTGTTTTTT. Looking up the rest from reference TRBV9 and TRBJ2-2 gives the full variable domain: DSGVTQTPKHLITATGQRVTLRCSPRSGDLSVYWYQQSLDQGLQFLIQYYNGEERAKGNILERFSAQQFPDLHSELNLSSLELGDSALYFCASSVPKSELFFGEGSRLTVL.

V gene TRBV7-9 combines with J gene TRBJ2-3, with 8 bases aligning to TRBD2. The CDR3 has 16 residues. CDR1 and CDR2 from the germline V gene are SEHNR and FQNEAQ (reference sequence). Unmatched junction bases numbered 9, after V lost 4 bases and J lost 3 bases. The CDR3 reads CASSWYGREGTDTQYF. The CDR3 nucleotides are TGTGCCAGCAGCTGGTACGGGAGGGAAGGTACAGATACGCAGTATTTT.

This clonotype was recorded many times. The chain links TRBV28 to TRBJ2-7; D gene uncertain. Germline V gene data show CDR1 as MDHEN and CDR2 as SYDVKM. The V end was cut by 3 bases, the J end by 7 bases, with 10 bases between. The CDR3 extends over 12 amino acids. The CDR3 protein is CASSLSLGEQYF. The CDR3 region has the DNA TGTGCCAGCAGTTTGAGCCTCGGGGAGCAGTACTTC.

The chain employs TRBV11-1 and TRBJ2-3, with D possibly matching TRBD2 (6 bases). This CDR3 has 16 residues. The germline V gene has CDR1 SGHAT and CDR2 FQDESV (reference sequence). The V end was cut by 6 bases, the J end by 4 bases, with 20 bases between. CDR3 in amino acids: CASRSGTLERADTQYF. The CDR3, as DNA: TGTGCCAGCAGATCAGGGACTCTTGAACGGGCAGATACGCAGTATTTT.

This clonotype was recorded at least ten times. V is TRBV28 and J is TRBJ1-2; D might be TRBD1 (5 bases). CDR1 and CDR2 from the germline V gene are MDHEN and SYDVKM. Trimming shortened V by 4 bases and J by 4 bases, and 19 bases separated the two germline ends. The length of the CDR3 is 16 residues. The CDR3 DNA follows: TGTGCCAGCAGTTCCACCGGGACTGAGTCCCTCTATGGCTACACCTTC. It encodes CASSSTGTESLYGYTF.